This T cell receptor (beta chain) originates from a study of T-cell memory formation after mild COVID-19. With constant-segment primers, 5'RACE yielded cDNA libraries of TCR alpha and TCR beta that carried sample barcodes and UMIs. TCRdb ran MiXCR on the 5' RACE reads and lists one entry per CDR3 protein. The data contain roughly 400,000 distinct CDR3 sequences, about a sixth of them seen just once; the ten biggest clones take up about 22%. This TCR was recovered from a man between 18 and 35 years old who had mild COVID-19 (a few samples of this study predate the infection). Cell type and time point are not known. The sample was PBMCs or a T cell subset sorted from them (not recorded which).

The CDR3 nucleotides are TGCGCCAGCAGCTCGGTACCGGCGGCCAATGAGCAGTTCTTC. It is translated as CASSSVPAANEQFF. This chain uses TRBV5-1 with TRBJ2-1; D remains ambiguous. Trimming removed 3 bases from V and 6 bases from J, with 13 bases in between. The germline V gene encodes CDR1 SGHRS and CDR2 YFSETQ. CDR3 length: 14 residues.